This T cell receptor (beta chain) was recorded in a study of blood T cell repertoires in COVID-19. The V gene's germline CDR1 is SGDLS and CDR2 YYNGEE. This CDR3 contains 18 residues. Trimming took off 0 bases at V and 2 bases at J, with 19 bases between the two ends. Sequencing was performed with immunoSEQ multiplex PCR; in TCRdb, only in-frame clones are kept and a portion is missing. The sample includes some 150,000 clones, about 80% seen only once; the top ten take under 3%. J is TRBJ2-3 and V is TRBV9; tentative D call: TRBD1 (5 bases). Material: peripheral blood. The TCR sequence derives from a human donor with acute or convalescent COVID-19. The donor label of this sample is uncertain. For the CDR3, the DNA is TGTGCCAGCAGCGTAGGGGCGTCTGGGGCTCTTACCACAGATACGCAGTATTTT. Encoded protein: CASSVGASGALTTDTQYF.